These T cell receptor beta chains were read from a single sample in a study of blood T cell repertoires in COVID-19. Libraries were prepared by immunoSEQ multiplex PCR; TCRdb keeps only in-frame clonotypes and omits some of them. The sample holds 210,000 or so clones, 70% to 90% seen once. The sample comprised peripheral blood. These receptors all stem from a man aged 50 or older with acute or convalescent COVID-19. The CDR3 runs from the conserved cysteine through the conserved F or W. The D gene is left open where the match is weak.

>TRBV6-6|TRBD1|TRBJ2-5
CASSPRETGGIGEETQYF
>TRBV6-5|TRBD1|TRBJ1-3
CASSRQGALGNTIYF
>TRBV9|TRBD1|TRBJ1-4
CASSVGTGVAEKLFF
>TRBV4-2|NA|TRBJ2-1
CASSQDLRGSDNEQFF
>TRBV5-1|NA|TRBJ2-2
CASSLGAANTGELFF
>TRBV18|NA|TRBJ2-7
CASSPRRGDEQYF
>TRBV30|NA|TRBJ1-2
CAWSVLGLYTF
>TRBV6-5|NA|TRBJ2-7
CASSLGIDYEQYF
>TRBV10-2|NA|TRBJ2-7
CASRTSGLSYEQYF
>TRBV7-2|NA|TRBJ1-4
CASSAGLAREKLFF
>TRBV11-2|NA|TRBJ2-2
CASSLKIYDTGELFF
>TRBV21-1|NA|TRBJ1-5
CASSKEVRLSPNQPQHF
>TRBV4-1|TRBD2|TRBJ2-7
CASSPERGGPHEQYF
>TRBV7-9|TRBD1|TRBJ1-1
CASSPSQGASLTEAFF
>TRBV7-9|NA|TRBJ2-7
CASSLRTPPDEQYF
>TRBV5-1|TRBD1|TRBJ1-2
CASSWGTGGVNIDTF
>TRBV16|NA|TRBJ1-5
CASSQMAGSRSNQPQHF
>TRBV11-2|NA|TRBJ1-3
CASSLGTVGNTIYF
>TRBV5-1|NA|TRBJ1-3
CASSLDVGAFGNTIYF